This record covers a single T cell receptor beta chain. Its antigen is unidentified. Hyperthyroidism, newly diagnosed and lasting under 2 months, affected patients aged 18 to 65. The PBMCs had their origin in less than 13 ml of fresh peripheral blood. The data were taken from a study of T cells in Graves' hyperthyroidism and ophthalmopathy. Trimming took off 7 bases at V and 8 bases at J, with 17 bases between the two ends. Germline V gives CDR1 SQVTM, CDR2 ANQGSEA. There are 12 residues in the CDR3. Study-level results: A model of 13 V-J pairs discriminated ophthalmopathy from stable hyperthyroidism. Onset of ophthalmopathy came a median approximately 6 months after the model predicted it.

The TCR beta CDR3 regions underwent amplification using RNA transcripts as the source. In the first-round RT-PCR of the TCR CDR3, the HTBI primer set was used. TCRdb fed the multiplex PCR reads into MiXCR, producing one record per CDR3 protein. This sample has 130,000 to 150,000 distinct CDR3 sequences; about 20% occur once, and the top ten carry over 60%. This chain links TRBV29-1 with TRBJ1-2; maybe TRBD1 (6 bases). This receptor was taken from a woman in her forties or fifties with Graves' hyperthyroidism that later progressed to Graves' ophthalmopathy. The material sequenced was blood. The chain's CDR3 is CSARGGGGGYTF. The CDR3 DNA sequence: TGCAGCGCTCGAGGGGGGGGGGGGGGCTACACCTTC.